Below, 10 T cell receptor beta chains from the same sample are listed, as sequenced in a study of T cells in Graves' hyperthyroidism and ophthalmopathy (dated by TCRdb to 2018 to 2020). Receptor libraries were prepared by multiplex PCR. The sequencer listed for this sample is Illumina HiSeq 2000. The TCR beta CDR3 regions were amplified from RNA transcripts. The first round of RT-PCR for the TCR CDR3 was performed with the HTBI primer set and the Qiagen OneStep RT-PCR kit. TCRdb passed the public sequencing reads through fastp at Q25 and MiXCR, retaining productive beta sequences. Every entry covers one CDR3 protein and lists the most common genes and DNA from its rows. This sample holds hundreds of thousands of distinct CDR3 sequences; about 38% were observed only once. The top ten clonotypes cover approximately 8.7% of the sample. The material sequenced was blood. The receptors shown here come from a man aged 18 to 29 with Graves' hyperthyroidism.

The CDR3: CATLSDLANTEAFF. The CDR3 coding sequence is TGTGCCACCCTCAGCGACTTAGCGAACACTGAAGCTTTCTTT. This chain joins TRBV2 and TRBJ1-1; D not certain. CDR1 SNHLY and CDR2 FYNNEI come from the germline V gene. The CDR3 has 14 amino acids. V shed 10 bases and J shed 1 base, with 16 bases lying between them.

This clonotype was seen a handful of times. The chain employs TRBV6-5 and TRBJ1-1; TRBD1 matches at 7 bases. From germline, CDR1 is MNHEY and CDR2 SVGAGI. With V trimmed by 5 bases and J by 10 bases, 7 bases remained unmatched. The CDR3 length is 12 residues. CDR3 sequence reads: CASSARTGSAFF. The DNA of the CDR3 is TGTGCCAGCAGTGCGAGGACAGGTTCAGCTTTCTTT.

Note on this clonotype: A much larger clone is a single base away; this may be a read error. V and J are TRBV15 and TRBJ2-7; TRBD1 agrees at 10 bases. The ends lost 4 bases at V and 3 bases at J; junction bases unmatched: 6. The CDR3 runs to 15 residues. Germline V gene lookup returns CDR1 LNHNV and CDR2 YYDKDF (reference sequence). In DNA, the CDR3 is TGTGCCACCAGCAAGACCAGGACAGGGGGCTACGAGCAGTACTTC. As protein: CATSKTRTGGYEQYF.

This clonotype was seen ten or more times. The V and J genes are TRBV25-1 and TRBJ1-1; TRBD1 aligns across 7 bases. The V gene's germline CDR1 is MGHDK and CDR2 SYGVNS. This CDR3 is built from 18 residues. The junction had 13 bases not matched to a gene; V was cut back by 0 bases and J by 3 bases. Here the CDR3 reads CASSEYYVGRGTDTEAFF. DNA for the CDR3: TGTGCCAGCAGTGAATATTACGTGGGCAGGGGGACGGACACTGAAGCTTTCTTT.

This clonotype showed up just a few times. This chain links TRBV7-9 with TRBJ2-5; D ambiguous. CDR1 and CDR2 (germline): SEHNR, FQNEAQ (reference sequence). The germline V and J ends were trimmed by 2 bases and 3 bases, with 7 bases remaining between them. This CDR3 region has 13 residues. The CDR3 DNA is TGTGCCAGCAGCTTAAGCGACAAAGAGACCCAGTACTTC. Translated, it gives CASSLSDKETQYF.

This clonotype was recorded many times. The CDR3 DNA is TGTGCCAGCAGTCGCCAAGAAGGCAATCAGCCCCAGCATTTT. It yields the protein CASSRQEGNQPQHF. This chain links TRBV12-3 or TRBV12-4 with TRBJ1-5; D is unresolved. This CDR3 is built from 14 residues. The V end was cut by 5 bases, the J end by 2 bases, with 10 bases between.

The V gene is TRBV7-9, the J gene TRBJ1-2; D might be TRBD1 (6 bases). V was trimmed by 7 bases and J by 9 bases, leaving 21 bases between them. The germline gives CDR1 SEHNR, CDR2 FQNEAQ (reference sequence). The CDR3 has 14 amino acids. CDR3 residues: CASTRMDRALRYTF. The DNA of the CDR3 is TGTGCCAGCACCCGGATGGACAGAGCATTGCGCTACACCTTC.

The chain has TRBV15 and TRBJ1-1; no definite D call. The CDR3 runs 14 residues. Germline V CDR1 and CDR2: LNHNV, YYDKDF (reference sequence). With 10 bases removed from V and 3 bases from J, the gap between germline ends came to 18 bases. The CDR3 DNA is TGTGCCAGCAGTTTAGCTGGTACCCACACTGAAGCTTTCTTT. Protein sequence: CASSLAGTHTEAFF. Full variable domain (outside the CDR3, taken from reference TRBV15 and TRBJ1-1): DAMVIQNPRYQVTQFGKPVTLSCSQTLNHNVMYWYQQKSSQAPKLLFHYYDKDFNNEADTPDNFQSRRPNTSFCFLDIRSPGLGDTAMYLCASSLAGTHTEAFFGQGTRLTVV.

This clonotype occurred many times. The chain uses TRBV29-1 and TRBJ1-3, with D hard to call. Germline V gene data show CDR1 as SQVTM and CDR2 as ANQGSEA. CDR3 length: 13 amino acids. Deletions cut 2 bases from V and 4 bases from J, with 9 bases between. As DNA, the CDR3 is TGCAGCGTTGAATCTGGGATCGGAAACACCATATATTTT. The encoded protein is CSVESGIGNTIYF.

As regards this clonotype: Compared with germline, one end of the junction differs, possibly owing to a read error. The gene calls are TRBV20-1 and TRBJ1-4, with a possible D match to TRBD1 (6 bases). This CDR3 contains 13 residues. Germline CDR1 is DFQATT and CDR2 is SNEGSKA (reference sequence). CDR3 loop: CSARGGPQGKLFF. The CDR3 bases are TGCAGTGCCAGAGGGGGGCCTCAGGGAAAACTGTTTTTT.